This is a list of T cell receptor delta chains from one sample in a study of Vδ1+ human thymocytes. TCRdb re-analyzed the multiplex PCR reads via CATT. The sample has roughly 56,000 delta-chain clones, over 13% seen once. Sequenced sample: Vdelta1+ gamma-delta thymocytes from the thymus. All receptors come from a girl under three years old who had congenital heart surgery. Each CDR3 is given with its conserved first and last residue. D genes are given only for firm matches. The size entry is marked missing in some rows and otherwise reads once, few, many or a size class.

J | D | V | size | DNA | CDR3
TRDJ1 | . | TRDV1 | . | TGTGCTCTTGGGGAACTAAATCCTACTGTCTTACCAACCAAGTACACCGATAAACTCATCTTT | CALGELNPTVLPTKYTDKLIF
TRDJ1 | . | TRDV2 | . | TGTGCCTGTGTCACGGCCTTCTCCTCGGAGATTGGGGCCGCTAAACTCATCTTT | CACVTAFSSEIGAAKLIF
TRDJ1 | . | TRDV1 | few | TGTGCTCTTGGGGAGCCTTACACCGATAAACTCATCTTT | CALGEPYTDKLIF
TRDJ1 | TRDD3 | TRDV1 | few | TGTGCTCTTGGGGAGCGCCCCTTATTTACTGGGGGATACATCGGTCAAGGTCCCGATAAACTCATCTTT | CALGERPLFTGGYIGQGPDKLIF
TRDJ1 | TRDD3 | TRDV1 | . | TGTGCTCTTGTCCCCGACCGTTCTTCCAACTGGGGGATCCCAAGAGGGGATTGGGATAAACTCATCTTT | CALVPDRSSNWGIPRGDWDKLIF
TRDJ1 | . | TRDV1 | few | TGTGCTCTTGGGGAACCAGATAGGGGTCCCACCACCGATAAACTCATCTTT | CALGEPDRGPTTDKLIF
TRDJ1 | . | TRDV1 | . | TGTGCTCTTGGGGAACGCAGCGCTTCCCCGTATACTCCAAAGGGTTTGGATTCCCCCCTTCGGCTCATCTTT | CALGERSASPYTPKGLDSPLRLIF
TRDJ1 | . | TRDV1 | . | TGTGCTCTTGGGGTCCGGGGGACCCCTGGCACCGATAAACTCATCTTT | CALGVRGTPGTDKLIF
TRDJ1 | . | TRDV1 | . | TGTGCTCTTGGGGAACTCGATAAACTCATCTTT | CALGELDKLIF
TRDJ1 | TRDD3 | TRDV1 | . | TGTGCTCTTGGGGAACTACTAACGGCTGGGGGATACCCGACCGATAAACTCATCTTT | CALGELLTAGGYPTDKLIF
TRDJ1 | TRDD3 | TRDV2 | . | TGTGCCTGTGACGCCGGGGTACCGGGGGATACGGGCGATAAGCTCATCTTT | CACDAGVPGDTGDKLIF
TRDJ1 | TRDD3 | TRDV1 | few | TGTGCTCTCCGGGCCTCCTCATCCACTGGGGGATGGGGGATCGATAAACTCATCTTT | CALRASSSTGGWGIDKLIF
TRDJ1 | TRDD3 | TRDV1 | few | TGTGCTCTTGGGGCCTACGTGGGGGATACCAGACCTTTGCCCGATAAACTCATCTTT | CALGAYVGDTRPLPDKLIF
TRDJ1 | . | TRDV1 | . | TGTGCTCTTGGATACCCCATTGGGGGTCTGGATAAACTCATCTTT | CALGYPIGGLDKLIF
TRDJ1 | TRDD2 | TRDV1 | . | TGTGCTCTTGGGGAACTTATCTTCCTACATAGATTGAAGTGCACCGATAAACTCATCTTT | CALGELIFLHRLKCTDKLIF
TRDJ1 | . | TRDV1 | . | TGTGCTCTTGGGGAACCCCATCCTTCCCGTAAGGCAATAGCCGATAAACTCATCTTT | CALGEPHPSRKAIADKLIF
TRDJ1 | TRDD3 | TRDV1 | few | TGTGCTCTTGGGGAACCCCCTTCCCCGACTAGCAGGGGGATACAGGTGGGGTACACCGATAAACTCATCTTT | CALGEPPSPTSRGIQVGYTDKLIF
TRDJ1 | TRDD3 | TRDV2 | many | TGTGCCTGTGACACCGCTACAGTGGGGGATAAGAAACTCATCTTT | CACDTATVGDKKLIF
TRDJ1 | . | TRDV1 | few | TGTGCTCTTGGGGGGATTCCCCCCTCAATACGATGGGAATACACAGATAAACTCATCTTT | CALGGIPPSIRWEYTDKLIF
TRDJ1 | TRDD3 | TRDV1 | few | TGTGCTCTTGGGGAACGACCCGGCCTTCCTACCGGTCGGTACTGGGGGATACTTGTCGGACTCATCTTT | CALGERPGLPTGRYWGILVGLIF
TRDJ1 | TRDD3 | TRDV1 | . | TGTGCTCTTGGGGAAGTTACTGGGGGATCATACACCGATAAACTCATCTTT | CALGEVTGGSYTDKLIF
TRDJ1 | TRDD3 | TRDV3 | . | TGTGCCTCCCCCCTCGGGATACTTCCAAGCGATAAACTCATCTTT | CASPLGILPSDKLIF
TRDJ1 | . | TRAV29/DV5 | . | . | CSVLLCSKRLLPIPILGDTRRPDKLIF
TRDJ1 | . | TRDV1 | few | TGTGCTCTTGGGGAACTAGAGCCTTCTTTCCGTACTGGGATTTATAAACTCATCTTT | CALGELEPSFRTGIYKLIF
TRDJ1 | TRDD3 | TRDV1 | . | TGTGCTCTTGGGGACGTGCCTTCCCCCCTACTGGGGGATACTCCCGATAAACTCATCTTT | CALGDVPSPLLGDTPDKLIF
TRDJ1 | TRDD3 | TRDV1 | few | TGTGCTCTTGGGGAACTCTCTCCTCTTTCAGTGGGGGATACTTGGTACACCGATAAACTCATCTTT | CALGELSPLSVGDTWYTDKLIF
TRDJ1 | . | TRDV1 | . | . | CALGELFPYIWTGGYGYTDKLIF
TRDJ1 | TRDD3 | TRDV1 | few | TGTGCTCTTGGGAACCCCGGGCTGGGGGTTTCCAGGGGGGCCGATAAACTCATCTTT | CALGNPGLGVSRGADKLIF
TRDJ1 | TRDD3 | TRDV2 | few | TGTGCCTGTGGCACCTGGGGGATGGATAAACTCATCTTT | CACGTWGMDKLIF
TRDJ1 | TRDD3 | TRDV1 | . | TGTGCTCTTGGGGAACTAGCCCTCACCGTGTGTTCTGGGGGCCACGCAGGGTACACCGATAAACTCATCTTT | CALGELALTVCSGGHAGYTDKLIF
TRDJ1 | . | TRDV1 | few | TGTGCTCTTGGGGAATCCGGGCCGAGCGATAAACTCATCTTT | CALGESGPSDKLIF
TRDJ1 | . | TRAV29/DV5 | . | TGTGCCGCAAGTTTTTCCCTGTATTGGCCTTCCCTTCGACCCCTCCTCTCGTACACCGATAAACTCATCTTT | CAASFSLYWPSLRPLLSYTDKLIF
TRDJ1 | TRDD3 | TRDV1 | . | TGTGCTCTTGGGGAACCTCCCACAAAGGGATACGCACGCTACCAGACCGATAAACTCATCTTT | CALGEPPTKGYARYQTDKLIF
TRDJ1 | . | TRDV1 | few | TGTGCTCTTGGGGAACGAGGGAGAAGAGGCTCTTGGACCGATAAACTCATCTTT | CALGERGRRGSWTDKLIF
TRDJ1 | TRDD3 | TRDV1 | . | TGTGCTCTTGGGGAACCTCACTTTGCTGGGGGACCCTACACCGATAAACTCATCTTT | CALGEPHFAGGPYTDKLIF
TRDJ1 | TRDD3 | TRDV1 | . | TGTGCTCTTGGGGGCCTGAGGGTCTGGGGGAGCGATTACACCGATAAACTCATCTTT | CALGGLRVWGSDYTDKLIF
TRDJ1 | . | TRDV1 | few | TGTGCTCTTGGGGAAAATCGTTTCGATGATACGCGACTCATCTTT | CALGENRFDDTRLIF
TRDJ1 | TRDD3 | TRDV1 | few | TGTGCTCTTGGGGTAGCTTTCCCCTTCGTACTGGGGGCCCCCGGCACCGATAAACTCATCTTT | CALGVAFPFVLGAPGTDKLIF
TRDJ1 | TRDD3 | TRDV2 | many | TGTGCCTGTGACATCCGGATCCGGGGGATAGAGTGGGTTAAACTCATCTTT | CACDIRIRGIEWVKLIF
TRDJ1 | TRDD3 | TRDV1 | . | TGTGCTCTTGGGGAACTGATAAAAAAAAGCCTACTCCCCGTACTGGGGGATCGGAGGGATAAACTCATCTTT | CALGELIKKSLLPVLGDRRDKLIF
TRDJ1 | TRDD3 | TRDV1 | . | TGTGCTCTTGGGGAGTTCCCATTCTGGGATACAGGAACCGATAAACTCATCTTT | CALGEFPFWDTGTDKLIF
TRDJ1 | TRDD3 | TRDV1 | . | TGTGCTCTTGGGGGCCCCCGGGTGGACTGGGGGACTACCGATAAACTCATCTTT | CALGGPRVDWGTTDKLIF
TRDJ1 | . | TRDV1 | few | TGTGCTCTTGGGGAAGATGCGGTGGGGCCACGAGCACCCGCGAACACCGATAAACTCATCTTT | CALGEDAVGPRAPANTDKLIF
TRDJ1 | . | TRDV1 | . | TGTGCTCTTGGGGAACTTGATAGTATGACAGACGGATACTTACGGAGCGATAAACTCATCTTT | CALGELDSMTDGYLRSDKLIF
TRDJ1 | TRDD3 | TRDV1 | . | TGTGCTCTTGGGGAATCCCCCTCCTCCCCTGAGTTGGGGGATACGGGCACCGATAAACTCATCTTT | CALGESPSSPELGDTGTDKLIF
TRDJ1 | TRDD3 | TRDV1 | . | TGTGCTCTTGGGGAGCCACGTTCCCCCGCACTGGGGGACTCAGTTTTACTGTACACCGATAAGCTCATCTTT | CALGEPRSPALGDSVLLYTDKLIF
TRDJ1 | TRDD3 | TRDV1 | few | TGTGCTCTTGGCCTGGGGGGTACCTACACCGATAAACTCATCTTT | CALGLGGTYTDKLIF
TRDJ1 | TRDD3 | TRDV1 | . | TGTGCTCTTGGGGACGGGGTGGATACGCCCGATAAACTCATCTTT | CALGDGVDTPDKLIF
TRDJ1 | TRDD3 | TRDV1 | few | TGTGCTCTTGGGGTCGCCATTCCTAACTGGGGGATACCGGGCACCGATAAACTCATCTTT | CALGVAIPNWGIPGTDKLIF
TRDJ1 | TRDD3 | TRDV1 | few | TGTGCTCTTGGGGGCCCCCAACCAAACTGGGGGATACCCTCTCGAGAGGACACCGATAAACTCATCTTT | CALGGPQPNWGIPSREDTDKLIF
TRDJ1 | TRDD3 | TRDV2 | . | TGTGCCTGTGACCCCTGTACTGGGGGATACGCTTCTCCCCTACTAATAAGGGTGGACACCGATAAACTCATCTTT | CACDPCTGGYASPLLIRVDTDKLIF
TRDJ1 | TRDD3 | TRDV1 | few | TGTGCTCTTGGAGAACTAGGGCCTAACTGGGGTCATAGGGGCACCGATAAACTCATCTTT | CALGELGPNWGHRGTDKLIF
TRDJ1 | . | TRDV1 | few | TGTGCTCTTGGGAAATCAAGCCTTCCCGCCAATTTGGATACGAGGTACACCGATAAACTCATCTTT | CALGKSSLPANLDTRYTDKLIF